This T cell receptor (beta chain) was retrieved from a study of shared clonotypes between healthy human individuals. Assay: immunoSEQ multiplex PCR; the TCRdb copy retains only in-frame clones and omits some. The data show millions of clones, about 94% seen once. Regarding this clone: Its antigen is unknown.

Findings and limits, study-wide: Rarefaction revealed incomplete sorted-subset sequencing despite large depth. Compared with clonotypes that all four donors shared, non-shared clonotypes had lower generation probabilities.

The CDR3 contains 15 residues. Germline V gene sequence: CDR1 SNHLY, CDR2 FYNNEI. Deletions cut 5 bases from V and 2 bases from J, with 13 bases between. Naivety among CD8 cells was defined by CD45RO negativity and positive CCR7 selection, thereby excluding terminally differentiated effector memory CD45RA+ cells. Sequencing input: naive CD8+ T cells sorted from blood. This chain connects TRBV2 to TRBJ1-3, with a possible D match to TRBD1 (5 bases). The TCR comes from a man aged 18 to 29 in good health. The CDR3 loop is CASSRLGGAGNTIYF. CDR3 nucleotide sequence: TGTGCCAGCAGTCGTCTCGGGGGGGCTGGAAACACCATATATTTT.